Shown below are 5 T cell receptor beta chains from a single sample sequenced in a study of T cell responses to AZD1222 COVID-19 vaccine. The assay was immunoSEQ multiplex PCR, and TCRdb's table has in-frame clones only and misses some. The repertoire includes roughly 170,000 clones, 87% of them detected once, and about 2.8% sits in the top ten. The specimen was peripheral blood, collected on day 0 of AZD1222 vaccination. These receptors all stem from an adult in good health.

The chain joins TRBV3-1 (or the pseudogene TRBV3-2) to TRBJ2-1; no firm D call. Germline V lookup: CDR1 LGHDT, CDR2 YNNKEL (reference sequence). V lost 4 bases and J 0 bases, leaving 19 bases between the germline ends. The CDR3 length is 18 residues. In nucleotides, the CDR3 is TGTGCCAGCAGCCCCCTCTTAGAACGCAACCCCTCCTACAATGAGCAGTTCTTC. Protein product: CASSPLLERNPSYNEQFF.

A single count supports this clone. This rearrangement joins TRBV19 to TRBJ1-1, with D possibly matching TRBD1 (5 bases). The V gene's germline CDR1 is LNHDA and CDR2 SQIVND (reference sequence). The CDR3 is 16 amino acids. Trimming removed 3 bases from V and 10 bases from J, with 24 bases in between. The CDR3 nucleotides are TGTGCCAGTAGTATGTCGGTCGGGGACCGGGCGAGTGTAGCTTTCTTT. It specifies CASSMSVGDRASVAFF.

The chain couples TRBV5-1 to TRBJ2-7, with 14 bases lining up with TRBD2. The CDR3 is 14 residues long. Germline CDR1 SGHRS, CDR2 YFSETQ. Trimming at V came to 4 bases and at J to 6 bases, leaving 3 bases not matched to a gene. The CDR3 nucleotides read TGCGCCAGCAGCCAGGGACTAGCGGGAGTCGAGCAGTACTTC. Translation: CASSQGLAGVEQYF.

The J gene is TRBJ2-1, the V gene TRBV28, with TRBD2 matching over 8 bases. V shed 8 bases and J 7 bases; nucleotides not matched to a gene: 13. Per germline, CDR1 MDHEN and CDR2 SYDVKM. This CDR3 comprises 15 residues. CDR3 DNA sequence: TGTGCCAGCCTCCCCGGGGTAGCGGGAAAAAATGAGCAGTTCTTC. Its translation: CASLPGVAGKNEQFF.

This clone was counted a few times. The rearrangement joins TRBV28 to TRBJ2-7; 12 bases agree with TRBD2. The CDR3 is made up of 16 amino acids. V trimming: 3 bases; J trimming: 2 bases; junction bases outside the gene matches: 5. The germline V gene encodes CDR1 MDHEN and CDR2 SYDVKM. In DNA, the CDR3 is TGTGCCAGCAGTTTCCCTAGCGGGAGGGCCGCCTACGAGCAGTACTTC. Protein: CASSFPSGRAAYEQYF.